This TCR beta chain was profiled in a study of T-cell reconstitution after alpha-beta-depleted transplantation in children. Unique molecular identifiers were used in preparing the TCRbeta library. TCRdb recomputed calls from the PCR reads with MiXCR, one row per CDR3 protein. The sample lists about 500,000 distinct CDR3 sequences, 32% occurring once. This clonotype has ten or more counts. The sequence derives from a human donor who donated a stem cell graft to a child with aplastic anemia. Material: PBMCs from the stem cell graft donor, obtained from the stem cell graft.

In DNA, the CDR3 is TGTGCCAGCACCTATACCGGGACCCCCGACACGCAGTATTTT. Translating gives CASTYTGTPDTQYF. The chain couples TRBV6-6 to TRBJ2-3; D assignment may be TRBD1 or TRBD2 (5 bases each). In germline, CDR1 is MNHNY, CDR2 SVGAGI (reference sequence). V dropped 7 bases and J dropped 9 bases, with 20 bases sitting between them. The CDR3 is 14 residues long.